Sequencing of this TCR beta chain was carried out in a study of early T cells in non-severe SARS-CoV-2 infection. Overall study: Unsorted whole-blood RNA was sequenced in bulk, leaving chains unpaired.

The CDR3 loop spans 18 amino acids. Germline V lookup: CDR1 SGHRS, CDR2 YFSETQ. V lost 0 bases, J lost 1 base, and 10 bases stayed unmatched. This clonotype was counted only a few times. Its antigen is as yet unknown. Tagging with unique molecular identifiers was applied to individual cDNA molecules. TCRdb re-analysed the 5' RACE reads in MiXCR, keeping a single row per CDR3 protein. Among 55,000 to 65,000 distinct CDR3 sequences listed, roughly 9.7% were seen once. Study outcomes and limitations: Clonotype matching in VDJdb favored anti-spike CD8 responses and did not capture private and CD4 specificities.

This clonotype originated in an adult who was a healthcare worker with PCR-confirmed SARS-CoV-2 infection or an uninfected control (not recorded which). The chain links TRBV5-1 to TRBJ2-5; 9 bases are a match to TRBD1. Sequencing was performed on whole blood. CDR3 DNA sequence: TGCGCCAGCAGCTTGGTAGGAGACAGGGGGAATAGCCAAGAGACCCAGTACTTC. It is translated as CASSLVGDRGNSQETQYF.